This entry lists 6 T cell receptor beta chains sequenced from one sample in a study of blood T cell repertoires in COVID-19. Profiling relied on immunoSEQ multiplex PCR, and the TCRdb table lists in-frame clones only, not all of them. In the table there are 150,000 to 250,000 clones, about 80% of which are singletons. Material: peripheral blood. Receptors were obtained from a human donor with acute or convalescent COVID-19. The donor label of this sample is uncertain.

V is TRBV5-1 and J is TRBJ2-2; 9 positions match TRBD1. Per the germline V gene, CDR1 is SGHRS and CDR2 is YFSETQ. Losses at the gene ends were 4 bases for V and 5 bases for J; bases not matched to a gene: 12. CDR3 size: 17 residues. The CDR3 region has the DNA TGCGCCAGCAGCCTAGGGGTCGGGACAGGGAGTACCGGGGAGCTGTTTTTT. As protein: CASSLGVGTGSTGELFF. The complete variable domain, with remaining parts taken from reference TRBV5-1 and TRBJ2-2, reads KAGVTQTPRYLIKTRGQQVTLSCSPISGHRSVSWYQQTPGQGLQFLFEYFSETQRNKGNFPGRFSGRQFSNSRSEMNVSTLELGDSALYLCASSLGVGTGSTGELFFGEGSRLTVL.

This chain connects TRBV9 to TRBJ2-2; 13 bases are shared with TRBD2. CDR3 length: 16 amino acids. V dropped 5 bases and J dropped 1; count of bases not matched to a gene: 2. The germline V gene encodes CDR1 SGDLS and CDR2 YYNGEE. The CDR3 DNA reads TGTGCCAGCAGGGGGACTAGCGGGGAGAACACCGGGGAGCTGTTTTTT. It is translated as CASRGTSGENTGELFF. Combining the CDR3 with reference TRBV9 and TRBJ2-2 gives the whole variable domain DSGVTQTPKHLITATGQRVTLRCSPRSGDLSVYWYQQSLDQGLQFLIQYYNGEERAKGNILERFSAQQFPDLHSELNLSSLELGDSALYFCASRGTSGENTGELFFGEGSRLTVL.

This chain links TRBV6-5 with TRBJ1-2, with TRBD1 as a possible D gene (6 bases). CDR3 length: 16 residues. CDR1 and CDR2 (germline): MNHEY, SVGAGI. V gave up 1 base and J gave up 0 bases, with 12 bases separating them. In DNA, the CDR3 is TGTGCCAGCAGTTACTACTCCGGGACAACTAACTATGGCTACACCTTC. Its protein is CASSYYSGTTNYGYTF.

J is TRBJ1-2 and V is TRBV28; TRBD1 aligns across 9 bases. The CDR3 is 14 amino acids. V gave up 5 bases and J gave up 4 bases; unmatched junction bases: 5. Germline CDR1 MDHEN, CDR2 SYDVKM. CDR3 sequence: CASSPGQGPYGYTF. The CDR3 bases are TGTGCCAGCAGTCCTGGACAGGGGCCCTATGGCTACACCTTC.

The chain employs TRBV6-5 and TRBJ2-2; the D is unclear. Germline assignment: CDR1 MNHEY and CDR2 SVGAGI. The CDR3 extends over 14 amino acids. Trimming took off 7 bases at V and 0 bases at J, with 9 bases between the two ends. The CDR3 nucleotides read TGTGCCAGCAAGAGGATAACGAACACCGGGGAGCTGTTTTTT. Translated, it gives CASKRITNTGELFF.

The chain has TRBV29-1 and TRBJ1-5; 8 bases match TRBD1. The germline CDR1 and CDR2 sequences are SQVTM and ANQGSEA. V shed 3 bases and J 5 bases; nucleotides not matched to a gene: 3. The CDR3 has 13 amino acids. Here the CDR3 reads CSVDLTGDQPQHF. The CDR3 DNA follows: TGCAGCGTTGATTTGACAGGGGATCAGCCCCAGCATTTT.